A single sample is the source of the 8 T cell receptor beta chains below, sequenced in a study of shared clonotypes between healthy human individuals (dated by TCRdb to the early 2020s). The method behind the library was the immunoSEQ multiplex PCR assay. TCRdb carries this immuneACCESS record with in-frame sequences only. Its versions omit some clonotypes, under half of them owing to an unresolved V gene in the studies checked, with the rest unexplained. The sample yields approximately 1.5 million clones; under 99% were counted once. The ten most abundant clones make up about 0.45% of the sample. Sequenced sample: naive CD4+ T cells sorted from blood. This specimen's cell subset or site label, interpreted: CD45RA+ positively selected. The receptors come from a man aged 25 to 40 in good health.

A single count supports this clone. The rearrangement links TRBV6-6 to TRBJ2-6; D is ambiguous. Trimming took 0 bases from V and 0 from J, leaving 6 bases between them. Germline V gives CDR1 MNHNY, CDR2 SVGAGI (reference sequence). This CDR3 region has 16 residues. The CDR3 protein is CASSYSDGSGANVLTF. CDR3 nucleotide sequence: TGTGCCAGCAGTTACTCAGACGGCTCTGGGGCCAACGTCCTGACTTTC.

The chain is built from TRBV29-1 and TRBJ1-3; the D is unclear. V lost 7 bases to trimming and J lost 0 bases, with 10 bases between them. This CDR3 has 13 residues. The germline V gene has CDR1 SQVTM and CDR2 ANQGSEA. CDR3 nucleotides: TGCAGCGCAAGGCTATACTCTGGAAACACCATATATTTT. Its translation: CSARLYSGNTIYF.

The chain is built from TRBV7-8 and TRBJ1-2; D remains unclear. With 3 bases removed from V and 8 bases from J, the gap between germline ends came to 16 bases. The CDR3 consists of 14 residues. Germline loops: CDR1 SGHVS, CDR2 FQNEAQ. Here the CDR3 DNA reads TGTGCCAGCAGCTTCGAGGGAGGGATGAGGGGCTACACCTTC. Protein sequence: CASSFEGGMRGYTF.

The chain carries TRBV5-1 and TRBJ2-1; 8 nucleotides align to TRBD1. V lost 0 bases, J lost 6 bases, and 17 bases stayed unmatched. The CDR3 is 19 amino acids. Germline V gene lookup returns CDR1 SGHRS and CDR2 YFSETQ. CDR3 nucleotides: TGCGCCAGCAGCTTGGAATCAGGGGGCAGGGTAGATAGGGGCAATGAGCAGTTCTTC. This encodes CASSLESGGRVDRGNEQFF.

The rearrangement links TRBV10-3 to TRBJ1-2, with no clear D. Between the trimmed V and J ends, which lost 0 bases and 4 bases, there was a span of 15 bases. CDR1 is ENHRY, CDR2 SYGVKD, per germline. The CDR3 sequence is 16 residues long. CDR3 DNA sequence: TGTGCCATCAGTGAGTCGTATCAGCGACCCTCCTATGGCTACACCTTC. The encoded protein is CAISESYQRPSYGYTF.

This chain links TRBV5-6 with TRBJ1-2, with a possible D match to TRBD1 (6 bases). Germline loops: CDR1 SGHDT, CDR2 YYEEEE. This CDR3 is built from 16 residues. V lost 0 bases to trimming and J lost 1 base, with 13 bases between them. DNA for the CDR3: TGTGCCAGCAGCTTGGAGCGGGGCAGGGGTAACTATGGCTACACCTTC. This sequence encodes CASSLERGRGNYGYTF.

The chain couples TRBV19 to TRBJ1-5; D ambiguous. Trimming removed 6 bases at V and 6 bases at J, with 12 bases between. CDR1 and CDR2 from the germline V gene are LNHDA and SQIVND (reference sequence). The CDR3 sequence is 13 residues long. The CDR3 here is CASSEEYVQPQHF. DNA of the CDR3: TGTGCCAGTAGCGAGGAGTACGTTCAGCCCCAGCATTTT.

The J gene is TRBJ2-1, the V gene TRBV5-1; 10 nucleotides line up with TRBD2. Germline V CDR1 and CDR2: SGHRS, YFSETQ. The CDR3 consists of 14 residues. V lost 8 bases, J lost 3 bases, and 5 bases stayed unmatched. The CDR3 coding sequence is TGCGCCAGTCTAGCGGGAGACAACTACAATGAGCAGTTCTTC. This translates into CASLAGDNYNEQFF.